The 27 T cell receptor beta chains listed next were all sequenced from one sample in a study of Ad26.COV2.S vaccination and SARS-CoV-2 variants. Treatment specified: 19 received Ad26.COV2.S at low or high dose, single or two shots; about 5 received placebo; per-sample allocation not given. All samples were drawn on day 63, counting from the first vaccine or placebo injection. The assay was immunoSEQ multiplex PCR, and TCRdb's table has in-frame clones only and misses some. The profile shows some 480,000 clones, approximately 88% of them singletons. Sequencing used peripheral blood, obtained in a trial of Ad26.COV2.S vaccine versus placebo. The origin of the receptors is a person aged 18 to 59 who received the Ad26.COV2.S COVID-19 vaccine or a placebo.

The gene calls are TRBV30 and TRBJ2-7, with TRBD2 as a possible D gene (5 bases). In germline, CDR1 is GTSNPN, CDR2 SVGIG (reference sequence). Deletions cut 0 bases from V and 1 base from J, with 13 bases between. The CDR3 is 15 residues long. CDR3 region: CAWSVRLAWSYEQYF. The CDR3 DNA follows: TGTGCCTGGAGTGTACGGCTAGCATGGTCCTACGAGCAGTACTTC.

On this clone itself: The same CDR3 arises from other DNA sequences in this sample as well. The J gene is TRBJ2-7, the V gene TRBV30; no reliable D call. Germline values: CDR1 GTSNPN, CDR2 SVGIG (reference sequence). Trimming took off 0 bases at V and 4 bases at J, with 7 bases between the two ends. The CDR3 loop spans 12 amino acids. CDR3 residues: CAWSVGGYEQYF. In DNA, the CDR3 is TGTGCCTGGAGTGTAGGTGGTTACGAGCAGTACTTC.

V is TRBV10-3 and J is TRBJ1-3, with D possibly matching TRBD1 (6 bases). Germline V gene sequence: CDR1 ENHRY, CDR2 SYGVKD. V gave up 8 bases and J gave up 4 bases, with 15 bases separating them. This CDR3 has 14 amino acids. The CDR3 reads CAIQGRTWGNTIYF. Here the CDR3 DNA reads TGTGCCATCCAGGGGCGGACATGGGGAAACACCATATATTTT.

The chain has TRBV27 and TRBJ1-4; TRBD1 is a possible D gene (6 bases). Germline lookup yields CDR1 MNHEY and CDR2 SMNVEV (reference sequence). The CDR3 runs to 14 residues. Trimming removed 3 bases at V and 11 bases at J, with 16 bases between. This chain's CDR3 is CASSFGTGREKLFF. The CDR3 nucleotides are TGTGCCAGCAGTTTTGGAACAGGGCGGGAGAAACTGTTTTTT.

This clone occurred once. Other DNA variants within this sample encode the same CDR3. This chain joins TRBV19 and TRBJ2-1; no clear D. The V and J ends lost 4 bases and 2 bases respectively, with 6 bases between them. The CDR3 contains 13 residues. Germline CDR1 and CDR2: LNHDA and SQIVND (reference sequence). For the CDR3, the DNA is TGTGCCAGTAGTACCCCAGCCTACAATGAGCAGTTCTTC. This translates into CASSTPAYNEQFF. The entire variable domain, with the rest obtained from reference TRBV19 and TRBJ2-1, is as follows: DGGITQSPKYLFRKEGQNVTLSCEQNLNHDAMYWYRQDPGQGLRLIYYSQIVNDFQKGDIAEGYSVSREKKESFPLTVTSAQKNPTAFYLCASSTPAYNEQFFGPGTRLTVL.

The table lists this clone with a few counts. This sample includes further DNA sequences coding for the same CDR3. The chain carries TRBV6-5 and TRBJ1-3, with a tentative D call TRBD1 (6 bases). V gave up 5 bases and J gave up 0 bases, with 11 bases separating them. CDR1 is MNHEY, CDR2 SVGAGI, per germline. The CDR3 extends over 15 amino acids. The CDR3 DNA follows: TGTGCCAGCAGTAGCACAGGGAGCTCTGGAAACACCATATATTTT. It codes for CASSSTGSSGNTIYF.

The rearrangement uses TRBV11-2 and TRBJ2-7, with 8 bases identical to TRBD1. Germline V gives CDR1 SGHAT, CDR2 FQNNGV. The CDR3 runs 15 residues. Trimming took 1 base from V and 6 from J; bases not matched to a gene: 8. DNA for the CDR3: TGTGCCAGCAGCTTAGGACCCCCAGGGGGCAGCGAGCAGTACTTC. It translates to CASSLGPPGGSEQYF.

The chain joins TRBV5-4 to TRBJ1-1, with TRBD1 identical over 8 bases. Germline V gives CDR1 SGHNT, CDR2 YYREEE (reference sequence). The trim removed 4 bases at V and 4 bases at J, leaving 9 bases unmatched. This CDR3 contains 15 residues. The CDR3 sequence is CASSARTGQGTEAFF. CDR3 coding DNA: TGTGCCAGCAGCGCAAGGACAGGGCAAGGCACTGAAGCTTTCTTT. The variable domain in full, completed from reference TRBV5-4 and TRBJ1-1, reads ETGVTQSPTHLIKTRGQQVTLRCSSQSGHNTVSWYQQALGQGPQFIFQYYREEENGRGNFPPRFSGLQFPNYSSELNVNALELDDSALYLCASSARTGQGTEAFFGQGTRLTVV.

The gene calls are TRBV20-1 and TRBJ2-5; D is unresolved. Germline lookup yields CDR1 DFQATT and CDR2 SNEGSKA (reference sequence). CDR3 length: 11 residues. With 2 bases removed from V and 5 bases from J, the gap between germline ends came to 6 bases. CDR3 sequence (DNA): TGCAGTGCTAGACCCGAGGAGACCCAGTACTTC. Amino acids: CSARPEETQYF.

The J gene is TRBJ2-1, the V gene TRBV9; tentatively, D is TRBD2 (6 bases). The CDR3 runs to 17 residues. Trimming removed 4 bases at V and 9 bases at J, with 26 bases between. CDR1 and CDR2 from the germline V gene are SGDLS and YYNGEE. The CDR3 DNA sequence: TGTGCCAGCAGCATCGCGGGACTTGCGCCCGGTGAGGCTGAGCAGTTCTTC. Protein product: CASSIAGLAPGEAEQFF.

The DNA for the CDR3 is TGTGCCAGCAGCGGGGGACCGGACAATGAGCAGTTCTTC. It translates to CASSGGPDNEQFF. The rearrangement links TRBV5-4 to TRBJ2-1; the D gene could be TRBD1 or TRBD2 (5 bases each). CDR1 and CDR2 from the germline V gene are SGHNT and YYREEE (reference sequence). The CDR3 totals 13 residues. Between the trimmed V and J ends, which lost 4 bases and 5 bases, there was a span of 10 bases.

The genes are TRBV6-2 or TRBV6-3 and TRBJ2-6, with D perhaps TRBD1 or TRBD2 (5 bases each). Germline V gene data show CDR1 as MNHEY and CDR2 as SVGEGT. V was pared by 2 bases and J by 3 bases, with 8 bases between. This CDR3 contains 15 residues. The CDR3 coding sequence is TGTGCCAGCAGTTACGAGGGGCGTGGGGCCAACGTCCTGACTTTC. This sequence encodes CASSYEGRGANVLTF.

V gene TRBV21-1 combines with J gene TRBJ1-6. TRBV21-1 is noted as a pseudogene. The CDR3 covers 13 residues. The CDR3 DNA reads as TGTGCCACGCCGGGGGGGTCGGATTCACCCCTCCACTTT. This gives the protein CATPGGSDSPLHF.

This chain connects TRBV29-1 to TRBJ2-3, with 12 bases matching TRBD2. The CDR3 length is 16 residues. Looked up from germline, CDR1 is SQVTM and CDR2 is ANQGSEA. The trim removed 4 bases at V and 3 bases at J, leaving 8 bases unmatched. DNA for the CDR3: TGCAGCGTTGTGTTAACTAGCGGGAGGAGGACAGATACGCAGTATTTT. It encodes CSVVLTSGRRTDTQYF.

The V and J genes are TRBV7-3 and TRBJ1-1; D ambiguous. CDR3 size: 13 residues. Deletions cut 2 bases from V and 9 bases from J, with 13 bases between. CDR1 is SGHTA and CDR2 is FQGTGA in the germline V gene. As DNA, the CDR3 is TGTGCCAGCAGCTTATTGAAGAATACTCAAGCTTTCTTT. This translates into CASSLLKNTQAFF.

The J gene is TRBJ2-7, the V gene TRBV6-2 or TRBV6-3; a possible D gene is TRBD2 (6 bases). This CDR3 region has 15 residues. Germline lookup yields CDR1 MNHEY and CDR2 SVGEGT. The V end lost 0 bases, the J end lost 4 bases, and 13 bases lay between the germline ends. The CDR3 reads CASSYSAGWSYEQYF. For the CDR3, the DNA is TGTGCCAGCAGTTACTCCGCGGGATGGTCTTACGAGCAGTACTTC.

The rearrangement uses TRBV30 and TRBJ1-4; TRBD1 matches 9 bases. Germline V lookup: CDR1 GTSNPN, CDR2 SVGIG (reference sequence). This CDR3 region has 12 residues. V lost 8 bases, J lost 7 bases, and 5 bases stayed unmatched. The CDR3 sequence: CAGRTGVEKLFF. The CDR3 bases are TGTGCCGGGCGGACAGGGGTTGAAAAACTGTTTTTT.

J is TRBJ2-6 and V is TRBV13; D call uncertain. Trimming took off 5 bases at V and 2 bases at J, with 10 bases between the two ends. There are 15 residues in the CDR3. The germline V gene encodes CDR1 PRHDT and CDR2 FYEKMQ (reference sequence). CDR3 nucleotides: TGTGCCAGCAGCCCACGGACCCCTGGGGCCAACGTCCTGACTTTC. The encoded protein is CASSPRTPGANVLTF.

CDR3 in DNA: TGTGCCAGCAGCGTAGGGGCGGGAGCGGTGGGCGAGCAGTACTTC. This gives the protein CASSVGAGAVGEQYF. This rearrangement joins TRBV9 to TRBJ2-7, with 7 bases aligning to TRBD2. Germline V gene sequence: CDR1 SGDLS, CDR2 YYNGEE. V gave up 0 bases and J gave up 6 bases; unmatched junction bases: 9. The CDR3 totals 15 residues.

CDR3 DNA: TGCGCCAGCAGACCCTACACCGGGACAGGGGGCGGCGTACGCTACGAGCAGTACTTC. Translating gives CASRPYTGTGGGVRYEQYF. The rearrangement uses TRBV5-1 and TRBJ2-7; the match to TRBD1 covers 12 bases. This CDR3 has 19 amino acids. Germline V gene lookup returns CDR1 SGHRS and CDR2 YFSETQ. V lost 5 bases to trimming and J lost 3 bases; unmatched junction nucleotides: 18.

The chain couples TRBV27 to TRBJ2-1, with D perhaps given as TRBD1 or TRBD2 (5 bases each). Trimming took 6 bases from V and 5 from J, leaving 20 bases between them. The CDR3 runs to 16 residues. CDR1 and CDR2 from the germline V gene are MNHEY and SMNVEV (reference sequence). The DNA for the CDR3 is TGTGCCAGCAGACCAACAGCCGGGACGAGGAACAATGAGCAGTTCTTC. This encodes CASRPTAGTRNNEQFF.

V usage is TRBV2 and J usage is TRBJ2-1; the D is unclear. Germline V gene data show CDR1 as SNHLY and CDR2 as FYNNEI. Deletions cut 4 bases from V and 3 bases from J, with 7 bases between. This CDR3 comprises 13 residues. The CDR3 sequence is CASSVKIYNEQFF. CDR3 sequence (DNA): TGTGCCAGCAGTGTTAAGATCTACAATGAGCAGTTCTTC.

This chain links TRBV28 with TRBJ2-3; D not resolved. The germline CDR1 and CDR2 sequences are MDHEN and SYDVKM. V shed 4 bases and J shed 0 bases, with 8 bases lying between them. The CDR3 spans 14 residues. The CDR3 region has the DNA TGTGCCAGCAGTTCCCAAAAAAGCACAGATACGCAGTATTTT. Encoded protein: CASSSQKSTDTQYF.

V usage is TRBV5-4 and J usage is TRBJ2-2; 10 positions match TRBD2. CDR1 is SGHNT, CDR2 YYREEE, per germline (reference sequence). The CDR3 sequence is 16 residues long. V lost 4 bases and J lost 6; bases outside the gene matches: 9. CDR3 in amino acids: CASSPGASGRPGELFF. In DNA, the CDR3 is TGTGCCAGCAGCCCCGGGGCTAGCGGGAGACCCGGGGAGCTGTTTTTT.

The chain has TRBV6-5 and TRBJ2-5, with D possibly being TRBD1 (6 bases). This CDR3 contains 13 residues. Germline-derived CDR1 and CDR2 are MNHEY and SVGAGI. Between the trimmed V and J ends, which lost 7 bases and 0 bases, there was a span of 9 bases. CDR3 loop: CASNGQYQETQYF. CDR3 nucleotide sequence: TGTGCCAGCAATGGACAGTACCAAGAGACCCAGTACTTC.

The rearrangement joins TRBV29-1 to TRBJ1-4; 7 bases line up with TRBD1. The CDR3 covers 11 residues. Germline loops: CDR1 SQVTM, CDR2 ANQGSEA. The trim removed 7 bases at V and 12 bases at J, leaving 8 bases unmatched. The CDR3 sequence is CSGDSGQELFF. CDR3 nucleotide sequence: TGCAGCGGGGACAGCGGACAGGAACTGTTTTTT.

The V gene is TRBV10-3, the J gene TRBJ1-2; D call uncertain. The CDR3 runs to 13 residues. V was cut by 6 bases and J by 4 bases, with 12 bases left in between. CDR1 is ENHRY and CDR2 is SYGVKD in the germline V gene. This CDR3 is CAISSAPFYGYTF. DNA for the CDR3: TGTGCCATCAGCAGCGCACCTTTCTATGGCTACACCTTC.